One sample yielded the 14 T cell receptor beta chains listed below, sequenced in a study of long-term antiretroviral therapy in people with HIV. Run at survey level, the immunoSEQ assay was version v3.0. Data came from immunoSEQ multiplex PCR; TCRdb stores just in-frame clones and leaves some out. This table has around 28,000 clones, roughly 92% appearing once. This sample comprised unsorted PBMCs, obtained 3.1 years after starting antiretroviral therapy. These TCRs come from a man aged 18 to 30 with HIV.

The rearrangement links TRBV2 to TRBJ2-3, with 12 positions matching TRBD2. Losses at the gene ends were 4 bases for V and 14 bases for J; bases not matched to a gene: 7. The V gene's germline CDR1 is SNHLY and CDR2 FYNNEI. The CDR3 extends over 13 amino acids. Here the CDR3 reads CASSVKTSGRGYF. The DNA of the CDR3 is TGTGCCAGCAGTGTCAAGACTAGCGGGAGAGGGTATTTT.

The rearrangement links TRBV6-4 to TRBJ2-3; D might be TRBD2 (7 bases). CDR1 is MRHNA and CDR2 is SNTAGT in the germline V gene. The CDR3 spans 11 residues. For the CDR3, the DNA is TGTGCGGCAGGGGAGGGAGATACGCAGTATTTT. Amino acid sequence: CAAGEGDTQYF.

The chain is built from TRBV5-1 and TRBJ2-1, with D perhaps matching TRBD1 (5 bases). The CDR3 covers 14 residues. V lost 5 bases and J lost 6, with 15 bases in between. CDR1 is SGHRS, CDR2 YFSETQ, per germline. The CDR3 reads CASRWIPQGNEQFF. CDR3 nucleotide sequence: TGCGCCAGCAGGTGGATCCCCCAGGGCAATGAGCAGTTCTTC.

The J gene is TRBJ2-1, the V gene TRBV9; 7 bases line up with TRBD2. This CDR3 comprises 14 residues. Per the germline V gene, CDR1 is SGDLS and CDR2 is YYNGEE. The V and J ends lost 2 bases and 7 bases, in that order; junction bases with no gene match: 6. This CDR3 reads CASSVGGGLNEQFF. CDR3 bases: TGTGCCAGCAGCGTCGGGGGAGGGTTAAATGAGCAGTTCTTC.

The gene calls are TRBV7-9 and TRBJ2-1, with TRBD1 identical over 10 bases. This CDR3 spans 15 amino acids. V shed 5 bases and J 5 bases; nucleotides not matched to a gene: 6. CDR1 SEHNR and CDR2 FQNEAQ come from the germline V gene (reference sequence). The CDR3 sequence: CASSPFDRGHNEQFF. CDR3 in DNA: TGTGCCAGCAGCCCATTCGACAGGGGGCACAATGAGCAGTTCTTC.

This chain joins TRBV7-9 and TRBJ2-7; 9 bases are shared with TRBD2. Germline lookup yields CDR1 SEHNR and CDR2 FQNEAQ (reference sequence). The CDR3 totals 15 residues. V shed 6 bases and J 4 bases; nucleotides not matched to a gene: 10. The CDR3 sequence: CASRLLVAGEYEQYF. CDR3 nucleotide sequence: TGTGCCAGCAGGTTGTTGGTAGCGGGAGAATACGAGCAGTACTTC.

The V call is TRBV18, the J call TRBJ2-1; 10 nucleotides match TRBD1. The CDR3 has 17 amino acids. With 0 bases clipped from V and 5 bases from J, the junction kept 7 bases outside the gene matches. Germline V lookup: CDR1 KGHSH, CDR2 LQKENI. CDR3 DNA: TGTGCCAGCTCACCACCTTTCGGGACAGGGGACCACAATGAGCAGTTCTTC. It specifies CASSPPFGTGDHNEQFF.

V is TRBV28 and J is TRBJ2-5; 8 bases match TRBD1. The CDR3 is made up of 15 amino acids. Trimming took 6 bases from V and 5 from J; bases not matched to a gene: 11. CDR1 MDHEN and CDR2 SYDVKM come from the germline V gene. The CDR3: CASSPSGQGQETQYF. CDR3 DNA sequence: TGTGCCAGCAGCCCCTCTGGACAGGGCCAGGAGACCCAGTACTTC.

The rearrangement links TRBV7-2 to TRBJ2-2, with D uncertain. Germline V gene lookup returns CDR1 SGHTA and CDR2 FQGNSA. The CDR3 runs to 14 residues. Trimming stripped 3 bases from V and 6 bases from J, with 11 bases between. The CDR3 spells CASSFRPLSGELFF. CDR3 DNA: TGTGCCAGCAGCTTTCGCCCCTTGTCCGGGGAGCTGTTTTTT.

The chain couples TRBV29-1 to TRBJ2-3, with 7 bases that match TRBD1. This CDR3 contains 14 residues. CDR1 is SQVTM, CDR2 ANQGSEA, per germline. The junction had 10 bases not matched to a gene; V was cut back by 5 bases and J by 5 bases. CDR3 bases: TGCAGCGTTTCCACAGGGGAAAAGGGAGATACGCAGTATTTT. It specifies CSVSTGEKGDTQYF.

The rearrangement uses TRBV4-2 and TRBJ2-7, with D possibly being TRBD1 (7 bases). V lost 0 bases and J lost 2, with 17 bases in between. Germline assignment: CDR1 LGHNA and CDR2 YNFKEQ. This CDR3 has 17 residues. The CDR3 DNA reads TGTGCCAGCAGCCAAGACCCGCAGGGGGGCTCCCCCTACGAGCAGTACTTC. It codes for CASSQDPQGGSPYEQYF.

J is TRBJ1-1 and V is TRBV4-1; D gene uncertain. Deletions cut 3 bases from V and 6 bases from J, with 14 bases between. Looked up from germline, CDR1 is MGHRA and CDR2 is YSYEKL. This CDR3 comprises 14 residues. For the CDR3, the DNA is TGCGCCAGCAGCCAGGATTGGGATGGAGCTGAAGCTTTCTTT. Amino acids: CASSQDWDGAEAFF.

This chain uses TRBV6-6 with TRBJ2-2; D remains unclear. V was shortened by 6 bases and J by 8 bases, with 7 bases between the two germline ends. The CDR3 spans 11 residues. From germline, CDR1 is MNHNY and CDR2 SVGAGI (reference sequence). The CDR3 DNA is TGTGCCAGCAGACCCTTTGGGGAGCTGTTTTTT. Amino acids: CASRPFGELFF.

The genes are TRBV19 and TRBJ1-2; no clear D. This CDR3 is built from 13 residues. V was shortened by 4 bases and J by 6 bases, with 12 bases between the two germline ends. Germline loops: CDR1 LNHDA, CDR2 SQIVND (reference sequence). The CDR3 DNA sequence: TGTGCCAGTAGTAATCGGGAACTAAATGGCTACACCTTC. Translating it yields CASSNRELNGYTF. The complete variable domain, with remaining parts taken from reference TRBV19 and TRBJ1-2, reads DGGITQSPKYLFRKEGQNVTLSCEQNLNHDAMYWYRQDPGQGLRLIYYSQIVNDFQKGDIAEGYSVSREKKESFPLTVTSAQKNPTAFYLCASSNRELNGYTFGSGTRLTVV.